This TCR beta chain was observed in a study of blood T cell repertoires in COVID-19. On the study more broadly: Samples of COVID-19 (acute and convalescent) were obtained from the United States, Italy and Spain. T cells, B-cell-depleted T cells, or PBMCs provided the cDNA or gDNA that served as material.

Trimming cost V 7 bases and J 2 bases, with 12 bases left between them. The CDR3 totals 13 residues. Looked up from germline, CDR1 is MNHEY and CDR2 is SVGAGI. How the authors handled the data: Reference gene primer amplification gave estimated nucleated cell counts. TCRdb's table, derived via immunoSEQ multiplex PCR, lists solely in-frame clones and lacks some. Clone size and V and J calls were adopted from that table, with D and trimming inferred from the DNA. The sample consists of fewer than 150,000 clones, over 70% of them appearing once. The source is a woman between 65 and 79 years old with acute or convalescent COVID-19. Source material: peripheral blood. The V and J genes are TRBV6-5 and TRBJ2-7; D is possibly TRBD1 (5 bases). Written as DNA, the CDR3 is TGTGCCAGCATGTTGGGCAGGGCCTACGAGCAGTACTTC. Amino acids: CASMLGRAYEQYF.